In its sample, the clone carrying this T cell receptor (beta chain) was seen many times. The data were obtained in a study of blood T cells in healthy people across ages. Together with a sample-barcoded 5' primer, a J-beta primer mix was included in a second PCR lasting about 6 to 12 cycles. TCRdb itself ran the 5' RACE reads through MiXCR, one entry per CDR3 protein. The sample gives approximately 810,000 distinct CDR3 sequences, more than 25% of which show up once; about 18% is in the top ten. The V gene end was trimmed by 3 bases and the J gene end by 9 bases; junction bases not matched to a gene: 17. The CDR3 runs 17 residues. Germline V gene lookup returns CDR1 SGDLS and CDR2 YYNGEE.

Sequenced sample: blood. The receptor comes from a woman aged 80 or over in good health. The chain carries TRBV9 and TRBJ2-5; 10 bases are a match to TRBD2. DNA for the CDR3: TGTGCCAGCAGCGGCACCCGAGCGGGGGGGCTCTTAGAATCCCAGTACTTC. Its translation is CASSGTRAGGLLESQYF.